The clone carrying this T cell receptor beta chain was seen once. Its matching antigen is unknown. The sample belongs to a study of PD-L1 blockade in urothelial cancer. Whole-study context: Blood yielded a median of around 150,000 T cells per sample. Overall study findings and caveats: Durable benefit was linked to greater 3-week expansion of tumor-associated blood clones.

Germline trimming cut 5 bases from V and 6 bases from J; bases unmatched to any gene: 13. Germline V gives CDR1 MGHDK, CDR2 SYGVNS. The CDR3 is made up of 17 amino acids. Repertoires were generated with immunoSEQ multiplex PCR, while TCRdb's copy carries only in-frame clones and drops some. Of about 81,000 clones in the sample, roughly 90% are singletons; the top ten hold about 0.89%. Time point reported: pretreatment peripheral blood. Specimen: PBMCs, collected around atezolizumab (anti-PD-L1) treatment. The sequence was collected from a woman older than 75 with urothelial cancer. The chain combines TRBV25-1 with TRBJ2-1; TRBD1 aligns across 10 bases. DNA for the CDR3: TGTGCCAGCAGTCCTCAGCCGGGACAGGGGACGGGCAATGAGCAGTTCTTC. The encoded protein is CASSPQPGQGTGNEQFF.